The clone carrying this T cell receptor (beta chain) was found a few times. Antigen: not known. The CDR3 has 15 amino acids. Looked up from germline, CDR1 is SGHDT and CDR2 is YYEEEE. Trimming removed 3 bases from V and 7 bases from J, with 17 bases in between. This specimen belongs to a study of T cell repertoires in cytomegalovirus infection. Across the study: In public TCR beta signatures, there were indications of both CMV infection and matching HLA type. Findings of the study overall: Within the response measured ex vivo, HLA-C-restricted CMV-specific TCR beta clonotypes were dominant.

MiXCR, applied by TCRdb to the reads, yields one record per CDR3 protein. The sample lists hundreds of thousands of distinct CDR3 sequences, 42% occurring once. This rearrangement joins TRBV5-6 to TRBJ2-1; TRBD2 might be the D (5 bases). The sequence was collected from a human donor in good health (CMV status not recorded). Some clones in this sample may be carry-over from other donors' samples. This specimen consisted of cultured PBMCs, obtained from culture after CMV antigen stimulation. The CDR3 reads CASSSGIATRNEQFF. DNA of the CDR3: TGTGCCAGCAGCTCCGGGATCGCCACGAGAAATGAGCAGTTCTTC.